The 17 T cell receptor beta chains below all came from one sample that was sequenced in a study of T cell responses to AZD1222 COVID-19 vaccine. The method was immunoSEQ multiplex PCR; TCRdb's version includes in-frame clones alone and lacks a portion of them. The table includes roughly 120,000 clones, approximately 90% detected once. This specimen consisted of peripheral blood, obtained on day 0 of AZD1222 vaccination. The receptors shown here come from an adult in good health.

The genes are TRBV4-1 and TRBJ2-3; no firm D call. The CDR3 spans 12 residues. The germline V gene encodes CDR1 MGHRA and CDR2 YSYEKL. The V gene lost 4 bases and the J gene lost 7 bases, with 9 bases spanning the gap. Here the CDR3 DNA reads TGCGCCAGCAGCCTAACTCGGAATACGCAGTATTTT. This encodes CASSLTRNTQYF.

The CDR3 protein is CASSSGQAGTEAFF. The CDR3 DNA sequence: TGTGCCAGCAGCTCTGGACAGGCTGGGACTGAAGCTTTCTTT. This chain connects TRBV7-9 to TRBJ1-1; 7 bases are a match to TRBD1. The V segment lost 4 bases and the J segment 5 bases; nucleotides outside the gene matches: 7. Germline assignment: CDR1 SEHNR and CDR2 FQNEAQ (reference sequence). The CDR3 length is 14 residues.

The chain employs TRBV19 and TRBJ1-1; D not resolved. CDR1 and CDR2 (germline): LNHDA, SQIVND (reference sequence). Trimming left V 4 bases short and J 7 bases short, with 7 bases between. The CDR3 length is 11 residues. The CDR3 region is CASSNGIEAFF. The CDR3 bases are TGTGCCAGTAGTAACGGTATTGAAGCTTTCTTT.

The chain is built from TRBV18 and TRBJ1-1; no firm D call. This CDR3 contains 15 residues. Germline loops: CDR1 KGHSH, CDR2 LQKENI. V lost 3 bases and J lost 3, with 14 bases in between. The CDR3: CASSPRGGSDTEAFF. DNA of the CDR3: TGTGCCAGCTCACCCCGCGGTGGGAGTGACACTGAAGCTTTCTTT.

The V and J genes are TRBV7-8 and TRBJ1-6; 7 bases align to TRBD1. CDR3 size: 14 residues. From germline, CDR1 is SGHVS and CDR2 FQNEAQ. V was pared by 3 bases and J by 7 bases, with 3 bases of the junction left unmatched. The CDR3 sequence: CASSLGQKNSPLHF. The CDR3 bases are TGTGCCAGCAGCTTGGGACAGAAAAATTCACCCCTCCACTTT.

This clone was observed a single time. The rearrangement links TRBV10-3 to TRBJ2-2; a weak D match, TRBD2 (6 bases). The V gene's germline CDR1 is ENHRY and CDR2 SYGVKD. Trimming shortened V by 11 bases and J by 0 bases, and 13 bases separated the two germline ends. The CDR3 totals 14 residues. CDR3 coding DNA: TGTGCCTCCGCGGGGAACGCGAACACCGGGGAGCTGTTTTTT. It codes for CASAGNANTGELFF.

J is TRBJ1-1 and V is TRBV5-5; D call uncertain. The CDR3 is made up of 14 amino acids. V gave up 2 bases and J gave up 7 bases, with 15 bases separating them. Looked up from germline, CDR1 is SGHKS and CDR2 is YYEKEE (reference sequence). CDR3 amino acids: CASSLEVRAVEAFF. As DNA, the CDR3 is TGTGCCAGCAGCTTAGAGGTAAGGGCAGTTGAAGCTTTCTTT.

The chain employs TRBV7-9 and TRBJ1-3; D remains unclear. This CDR3 contains 14 residues. V was cut by 2 bases and J by 0 bases, with 5 bases left in between. Germline lookup yields CDR1 SEHNR and CDR2 FQNEAQ (reference sequence). Here the CDR3 DNA reads TGTGCCAGCAGCTTATTGTCCTCTGGAAACACCATATATTTT. It encodes CASSLLSSGNTIYF.

The V call is TRBV7-9, the J call TRBJ1-1; no definite D call. Trimming took off 2 bases at V and 2 bases at J, with 9 bases between the two ends. Germline CDR1 reads SEHNR; CDR2 reads FQNEAQ (reference sequence). This CDR3 is 14 amino acids long. CDR3 coding DNA: TGTGCCAGCAGCTTACAGGCGGAAAACACTGAAGCTTTCTTT. Amino acids: CASSLQAENTEAFF.

This chain joins TRBV7-9 and TRBJ2-5, with 12 bases that match TRBD2. The V gene end was trimmed by 5 bases and the J gene end by 3 bases; junction bases not matched to a gene: 10. The CDR3 totals 17 residues. Germline CDR1 reads SEHNR; CDR2 reads FQNEAQ (reference sequence). CDR3 sequence (DNA): TGTGCCAGCAGCGAGGGACTAGCGGGTTACCTGAAAGAGACCCAGTACTTC. Its protein is CASSEGLAGYLKETQYF.

This clone was recorded a few times. The chain links TRBV28 to TRBJ1-1; D unclear. V was trimmed by 3 bases and J by 3 bases, leaving 5 bases between them. Germline assignment: CDR1 MDHEN and CDR2 SYDVKM. CDR3 length: 12 amino acids. The CDR3 sequence is CASSLRYTEAFF. DNA of the CDR3: TGTGCCAGCAGTTTGAGGTACACTGAAGCTTTCTTT. Full variable domain (rest looked up from reference TRBV28 and TRBJ1-1): DVKVTQSSRYLVKRTGEKVFLECVQDMDHENMFWYRQDPGLGLRLIYFSYDVKMKEKGDIPEGYSVSREKKERFSLILESASTNQTSMYLCASSLRYTEAFFGQGTRLTVV.

V is TRBV6-6 and J is TRBJ2-5, with 7 bases identical to TRBD1. This CDR3 is built from 14 residues. The trim removed 5 bases at V and 5 bases at J, leaving 8 bases unmatched. CDR1 and CDR2 from the germline V gene are MNHNY and SVGAGI (reference sequence). CDR3 sequence (DNA): TGTGCCAGCAGTGCCAGACAGGGTGGGGAGACCCAGTACTTC. Its translation is CASSARQGGETQYF.

This clone was observed a handful of times. V and J are TRBV5-1 and TRBJ2-1; D gene ambiguous. Germline loops: CDR1 SGHRS, CDR2 YFSETQ. Trimming removed 2 bases from V and 6 bases from J, with 15 bases in between. This CDR3 contains 15 residues. CDR3 DNA: TGCGCCAGCAGCTTCGCCCCCGACAATGGCAATGAGCAGTTCTTC. It yields the protein CASSFAPDNGNEQFF.

For the CDR3, the DNA is TGTGCCAGTAGTCCCCTGGATAGCGGGGGGGCCGGGACCCAGTACTTC. This gives the protein CASSPLDSGGAGTQYF. The V and J genes are TRBV19 and TRBJ2-5; 11 bases map to TRBD2. CDR3 size: 16 residues. Unmatched junction bases numbered 12, after V lost 5 bases and J lost 7 bases. In germline, CDR1 is LNHDA, CDR2 SQIVND (reference sequence).

The J gene is TRBJ1-1, the V gene TRBV18; 9 bases line up with TRBD1. This CDR3 is 15 amino acids long. Germline CDR1 is KGHSH and CDR2 is LQKENI. Trimming at V came to 2 bases and at J to 1 base, leaving 2 bases not matched to a gene. The DNA of the CDR3 is TGTGCCAGCTCACCAGCGACAGGGGGGAACACTGAAGCTTTCTTT. Translation: CASSPATGGNTEAFF.

A few counts support this clone. The chain recombines TRBV5-1 with TRBJ2-7; the match to TRBD2 covers 14 bases. The ends lost 1 base at V and 3 bases at J; junction bases unmatched: 9. The CDR3 extends over 18 amino acids. Germline values: CDR1 SGHRS, CDR2 YFSETQ. The CDR3: CASSLTTSGRAESYEQYF. The CDR3 DNA reads TGCGCCAGCAGCTTGACGACTAGCGGGAGGGCCGAGAGCTACGAGCAGTACTTC.

This CDR3 reads CASSPVGREGRMYNEQFF. As DNA, the CDR3 is TGTGCCAGCAGCCCCGTGGGGCGGGAGGGCCGTATGTACAATGAGCAGTTCTTC. J is TRBJ2-1 and V is TRBV9, with 9 bases lining up with TRBD2. The CDR3 is 18 residues long. J gave up 4 bases and V 4 bases, and 15 bases lay outside the gene matches. Germline CDR1 reads SGDLS; CDR2 reads YYNGEE.